This TCR beta chain was sequenced in a study of cytomegalovirus exposure and HLA in healthy donors. Trimming removed 1 base from V and 2 bases from J; junction bases left unmatched: 2. CDR3 length: 15 residues. Germline CDR1 reads SGHTA; CDR2 reads FQGNSA. The PCR used 60 Vbeta and 13 Jbeta primers. TCRdb's table, derived via immunoSEQ multiplex PCR, lists solely in-frame clones and lacks some. The sample holds 75,000 to 95,000 clones. The V and J genes are TRBV7-2 and TRBJ1-3, with TRBD1 matching over 7 bases. Sequenced: PBMCs. This TCR was recovered from a young man in good health and CMV-seronegative. CDR3 nucleotide sequence: TGTGCCAGCAGCTTAGACAGGGGAACTGGAAACACCATATATTTT. Amino acid sequence: CASSLDRGTGNTIYF.